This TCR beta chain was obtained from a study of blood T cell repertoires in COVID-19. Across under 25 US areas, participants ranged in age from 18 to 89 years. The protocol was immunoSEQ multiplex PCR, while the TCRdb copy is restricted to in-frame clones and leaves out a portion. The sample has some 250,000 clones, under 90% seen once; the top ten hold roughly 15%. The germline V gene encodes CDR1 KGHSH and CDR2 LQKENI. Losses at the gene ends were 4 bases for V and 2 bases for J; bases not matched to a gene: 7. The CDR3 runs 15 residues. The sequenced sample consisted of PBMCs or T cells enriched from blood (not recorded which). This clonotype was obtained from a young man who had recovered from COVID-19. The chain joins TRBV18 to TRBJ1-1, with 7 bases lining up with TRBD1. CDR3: CASSQEQGKNTEAFF. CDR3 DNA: TGTGCCAGCTCACAAGAACAGGGGAAAAACACTGAAGCTTTCTTT.